Listed below are T cell receptor beta chains from one sample, sequenced in a study of response to subunit inactivated influenza vaccine. TCRdb re-analysed the RT-PCR reads in MiXCR, keeping a single row per CDR3 protein. The sample has roughly 500,000 distinct CDR3 sequences, about 15% seen once. The sample here was CD4+ T cells sorted from PBMCs, taken roughly 24 months after vaccination. These receptors originate from a man between 50 and 69 years old who received an inactivated influenza vaccine. Each CDR3 is given with its conserved first and last residue. A D gene is named only where the DNA matches it firmly. Not all rows give a size; the values are once, few, many and, for expanded clones, a class.

j_call v_call d_call clone_size cdr3_aa cdr3_nt
TRBJ2-1 TRBV27 - - CETGRKDEQFF TGTGAAACGGGCCGGAAGGATGAGCAGTTCTTC
TRBJ2-2 TRBV20-1 - many CSAAQTGNTGELFF TGCAGTGCTGCCCAGACAGGGAACACCGGGGAGCTGTTTTTT
TRBJ2-3 TRBV28 TRBD2 - CASSLGWTSGRSTDTQYF TGTGCCAGCAGTTTAGGGTGGACTAGCGGGAGGAGCACAGATACGCAGTATTTT
TRBJ2-4 TRBV28 - many CASSFLLRGSIQYF TGTGCCAGCAGTTTCCTCCTAAGGGGGAGCATTCAGTACTTC
TRBJ2-7 TRBV7-2 TRBD1 - CASSLDRFVYEQYF TGTGCCAGCAGCCTGGACAGGTTTGTCTACGAGCAGTACTTC
TRBJ2-3 TRBV6-2/TRBV6-3 - - CASSLDWNTQYF TGTGCCAGCAGCCTTGACTGGAATACGCAGTATTTT
TRBJ1-1 TRBV4-2 TRBD1 few CASSQGVRTGPSEAFF TGTGCCAGCAGCCAAGGGGTCAGGACAGGACCCTCCGAAGCTTTCTTT
TRBJ2-5 TRBV5-1 - few CASSGSGRQETQYF TGCGCCAGCAGCGGATCGGGGCGACAAGAGACCCAGTACTTC
TRBJ1-1 TRBV4-1 - many CASTLSPFNTEAFF TGCGCCAGCACCCTGTCGCCGTTTAACACTGAAGCTTTCTTT
TRBJ2-5 TRBV29-1 - - CSVTNRDGQETQYF TGCAGCGTCACAAACCGGGACGGCCAAGAGACCCAGTACTTC
TRBJ1-2 TRBV10-3 - many CAIRGSRDGYTF TGTGCCATCCGGGGGAGCAGGGATGGCTACACCTTC
TRBJ2-3 TRBV20-1 - - CSARVPGRVSTDTQYF TGCAGTGCTAGAGTCCCAGGACGGGTTAGCACAGATACGCAGTATTTT
TRBJ1-5 TRBV4-3 TRBD1 few CASSQDRHSNQPQHF TGCGCCAGCAGCCAGGACAGGCATAGCAATCAGCCCCAGCATTTT
TRBJ1-1 TRBV28 - - CASIRPLRGAGKRTEAFF TGTGCCAGCATCCGACCTCTGAGGGGTGCGGGGAAGAGAACTGAAGCTTTCTTT
TRBJ2-3 TRBV9 - - CASSVNRRPTDTQYF TGTGCCAGCAGCGTAAACAGGCGTCCCACAGATACGCAGTATTTT
TRBJ1-5 TRBV15 - many CATSREGTFNQPQHF TGTGCCACCAGCAGAGAAGGAACATTCAATCAGCCCCAGCATTTT
TRBJ2-1 TRBV9 TRBD2 - CASTGTSGNEQFF TGTGCCAGCACCGGGACTAGCGGCAATGAGCAGTTCTTC
TRBJ1-5 TRBV10-3 TRBD1 few CAISESPQGAWGNQPQHF TGTGCCATCAGTGAGTCCCCGCAGGGGGCCTGGGGCAATCAGCCCCAGCATTTT
TRBJ2-7 TRBV20-1 TRBD1 - CSASRDRGYEQYF TGCAGTGCTAGCCGGGACAGGGGTTACGAGCAGTACTTC